A selection of T cell receptor beta chains follows, all from one sample in a study of T cells in Graves' hyperthyroidism and ophthalmopathy. TCRdb redid the calling of the multiplex PCR reads with MiXCR, one entry per CDR3 protein. The sample shows about 480,000 distinct CDR3 sequences, 20% to 25% of them seen only once. The specimen was blood. The receptors here all came from a woman in her seventies with Graves' ophthalmopathy. Both conserved end residues are part of each CDR3. A D gene is named only where the DNA matches it firmly.

J gene,D gene,V gene,CDR3 protein
TRBJ2-5,NA,TRBV20-1,CSARRTRVSGETQYF
TRBJ2-3,NA,TRBV7-2,CASSLGLGSTDTQYF
TRBJ1-2,NA,TRBV27,CASSQNLGREYTF
TRBJ1-1,NA,TRBV7-9,CASSLGPGQAFF
TRBJ2-5,NA,TRBV20-1,CSALQETQYF
TRBJ2-6,NA,TRBV19,CASSMGSSGANVLTF
TRBJ2-7,NA,TRBV20-1,CSASRGLSYEQYF
TRBJ2-7,NA,TRBV11-2,CASRRRAGSSYEQYF
TRBJ1-5,NA,TRBV15,CATSRDWGVRNQPQHF
TRBJ2-6,NA,TRBV20-1,CSARDGMNANVLTF
TRBJ1-2,TRBD1,TRBV3-1,CASSQLPGTGRGYTF
TRBJ2-4,TRBD2,TRBV27,CASSPRTGLDGSNIQYF
TRBJ2-1,NA,TRBV6-1,CASSEGQGNSYNEQFF
TRBJ2-1,TRBD2,TRBV6-1,CASALGGGRLNEQFF
TRBJ2-1,TRBD2,TRBV11-1,CASSYFPTSGINEQFF
TRBJ1-2,TRBD1,TRBV6-1,CASTGTGLSYYGYTF
TRBJ2-7,NA,TRBV11-2,CASSSGVQGGQYF
TRBJ1-2,NA,TRBV30,CAWSVPQNYGYTF
TRBJ2-7,TRBD2,TRBV2,CASSTSGLGQYF
TRBJ2-3,TRBD1,TRBV2,CASSEVGDRGRDYTDTQYF
TRBJ2-1,TRBD2,TRBV11-2,CASSTRLAGAWGKSYNEQFF
TRBJ2-3,TRBD2,TRBV19,CASSIGSSGITDTQYF
TRBJ2-4,NA,TRBV6-2/TRBV6-3,CASSPLRGAQNIQYF
TRBJ2-7,NA,TRBV3-1,CASSPGSYEQYF
TRBJ1-5,NA,TRBV6-2/TRBV6-3,CASRASGQTSQPQHF
TRBJ2-1,NA,TRBV7-9,CASSFSGIEQFF
TRBJ1-5,NA,TRBV30,CAWTGTGNQPQHF
TRBJ1-5,NA,TRBV28,CASSKEGNQPQHF
TRBJ2-7,NA,TRBV7-2,CASSRGGEPYF
TRBJ1-1,NA,TRBV29-1,CSVERQGAFF
TRBJ2-3,NA,TRBV6-1,CASSRRFQSTDTQYF
TRBJ1-1,NA,TRBV12-3/TRBV12-4,CASSLVGGRAFF
TRBJ2-3,NA,TRBV7-9,CASSLSLTSTDTQYF
TRBJ2-1,TRBD2,TRBV20-1,CSARDQGLAAYNEQFF
TRBJ2-5,NA,TRBV30,CAWSRWGVQETQYF
TRBJ2-7,TRBD2,TRBV28,CASSLYRLSGRAEQYF
TRBJ2-7,TRBD2,TRBV5-1,CASTVAGGYEQYF
TRBJ2-7,NA,TRBV20-1,CSARDLDSRSSYEQYF
TRBJ2-3,NA,TRBV6-2/TRBV6-3,CAISSGLLSTDTQYF
TRBJ2-1,NA,TRBV12-3/TRBV12-4,CASSFWGKGTYNEQFF
TRBJ1-5,NA,TRBV6-1,CASSDSVQPQHF
TRBJ2-2,TRBD2,TRBV3-1,CASRTSATGELFF
TRBJ2-5,NA,TRBV20-1,CSASAGTSEAQYF
TRBJ1-5,TRBD1,TRBV6-2/TRBV6-3,CASSTHRGWRQPQHF
TRBJ2-1,NA,TRBV15,CATSRDITSQFF
TRBJ2-1,TRBD1,TRBV6-5,CASSWGQVGNEQFF
TRBJ1-5,TRBD1,TRBV6-1,CASSWGQGGNQPQHF
TRBJ1-4,TRBD1,TRBV5-1,CASSLGTGRSEKLFF
TRBJ2-3,TRBD2,TRBV28,CASSLLAGGDTQYF
TRBJ2-7,TRBD2,TRBV5-1,CASSLAGGLEYEQYF
TRBJ2-1,NA,TRBV5-1,CASSFTQEQFF
TRBJ1-2,NA,TRBV6-5,CASSYLGHGYGYTF